The 8 T cell receptor beta chains below come from one sample, sequenced in a study of human T cells and chemical hapten exposure. TCRdb redid the calling of the RACE reads with MiXCR, one entry per CDR3 protein. The table shows around 300,000 distinct CDR3 sequences, with about 5% occurring only once. Time point defined: pre-sensitization, week 0. Regarding treatment: therapeutic diphenylcyclopropenone sensitization with weekly scalp DPC. Source: whole blood, taken in connection with sensitization to the hapten diphenylcyclopropenone (DPC). The receptors originated from a woman between 18 and 29 years old with alopecia areata. Some clones in this sample may be carry-over from other donors' samples.

This clonotype was counted ten times or more. The chain links TRBV7-3 to TRBJ1-6; perhaps TRBD1 as D (6 bases). The CDR3 totals 20 residues. V dropped 6 bases and J dropped 1 base, with 25 bases sitting between them. Germline V gives CDR1 SGHTA, CDR2 FQGTGA. In nucleotides, the CDR3 is TGTGCCAGCAGGTTTTCTCAGGGACCGGGACAAGATTCCTATAATTCACCCCTCCACTTT. Translating it yields CASRFSQGPGQDSYNSPLHF.

Only a few counts were recorded for this clonotype. The rearrangement uses TRBV3-1 and TRBJ2-3, with 10 positions matching TRBD2. The germline CDR1 and CDR2 sequences are LGHDT and YNNKEL (reference sequence). With 4 bases clipped from V and 1 base from J, the junction kept 5 bases outside the gene matches. This CDR3 has 16 amino acids. CDR3 nucleotide sequence: TGTGCCAGCAGCCGAAAAGCGGGGGGGCGCACAGATACGCAGTATTTT. This translates into CASSRKAGGRTDTQYF.

V gene TRBV12-3 or TRBV12-4 combines with J gene TRBJ1-2, with 7 bases that match TRBD1. Trimming took 5 bases from V and 11 from J; bases not matched to a gene: 8. The CDR3 is 12 residues long. Here the CDR3 reads CASSLDRDRYTF. Here the CDR3 DNA reads TGTGCCAGCAGTCTCGACAGGGACCGGTACACCTTC.

The CDR3 spells CASSLTMAGELFF. In DNA, the CDR3 is TGTGCCAGCAGCTTAACAATGGCCGGGGAGCTGTTTTTT. The genes are TRBV7-3 and TRBJ2-2; no reliable D call. V lost 0 bases to trimming and J lost 6 bases, with 5 bases between them. CDR1 and CDR2 from the germline V gene are SGHTA and FQGTGA. This CDR3 comprises 13 residues.

The sample holds many counts of this clonotype. The gene calls are TRBV7-2 and TRBJ2-2; D is ambiguous. Per germline, CDR1 SGHTA and CDR2 FQGNSA. V gave up 5 bases and J gave up 0 bases, with 10 bases separating them. The CDR3 is made up of 15 amino acids. The DNA for the CDR3 is TGTGCCAGCAGCATAGACCCCTCGAACACCGGGGAGCTGTTTTTT. Amino acids: CASSIDPSNTGELFF.

V usage is TRBV6-4 and J usage is TRBJ1-6, with TRBD1 identical over 7 bases. Trimming took 0 bases from V and 10 from J; bases not matched to a gene: 3. This CDR3 is built from 14 residues. CDR1 MRHNA and CDR2 SNTAGT come from the germline V gene. The CDR3 DNA reads TGTGCCAGCAGTGACTCGACAGGGCGGTCACCCCTCCACTTT. Translating it yields CASSDSTGRSPLHF.

The sample holds many counts of this clonotype. The CDR3 sequence: CASSTGGFSYEQYF. The CDR3 DNA reads TGTGCCAGCAGCACAGGGGGCTTCTCCTACGAGCAGTACTTC. J is TRBJ2-7 and V is TRBV5-6; TRBD1 matches 9 bases. V shed 4 bases and J 0 bases; nucleotides not matched to a gene: 2. The CDR3 sequence is 14 residues long. Germline V gives CDR1 SGHDT, CDR2 YYEEEE.

Concerning this clonotype: One end of the junction varies from germline; a read error may be responsible. The rearrangement joins TRBV5-1 to TRBJ2-1; 7 bases match TRBD1. Germline CDR1 is SGHRS and CDR2 is YFSETQ. This CDR3 is 13 amino acids long. In DNA, the CDR3 is TGCACCAGCAGCTGGGGACAGAACAATGAGCAGTTCTTC. Amino acids: CTSSWGQNNEQFF. Together with reference TRBV5-1 and TRBJ2-1, the CDR3 gives the full variable domain: KAGVTQTPRYLIKTRGQQVTLSCSPISGHRSVSWYQQTPGQGLQFLFEYFSETQRNKGNFPGRFSGRQFSNSRSEMNVSTLELGDSALYLCTSSWGQNNEQFFGPGTRLTVL.